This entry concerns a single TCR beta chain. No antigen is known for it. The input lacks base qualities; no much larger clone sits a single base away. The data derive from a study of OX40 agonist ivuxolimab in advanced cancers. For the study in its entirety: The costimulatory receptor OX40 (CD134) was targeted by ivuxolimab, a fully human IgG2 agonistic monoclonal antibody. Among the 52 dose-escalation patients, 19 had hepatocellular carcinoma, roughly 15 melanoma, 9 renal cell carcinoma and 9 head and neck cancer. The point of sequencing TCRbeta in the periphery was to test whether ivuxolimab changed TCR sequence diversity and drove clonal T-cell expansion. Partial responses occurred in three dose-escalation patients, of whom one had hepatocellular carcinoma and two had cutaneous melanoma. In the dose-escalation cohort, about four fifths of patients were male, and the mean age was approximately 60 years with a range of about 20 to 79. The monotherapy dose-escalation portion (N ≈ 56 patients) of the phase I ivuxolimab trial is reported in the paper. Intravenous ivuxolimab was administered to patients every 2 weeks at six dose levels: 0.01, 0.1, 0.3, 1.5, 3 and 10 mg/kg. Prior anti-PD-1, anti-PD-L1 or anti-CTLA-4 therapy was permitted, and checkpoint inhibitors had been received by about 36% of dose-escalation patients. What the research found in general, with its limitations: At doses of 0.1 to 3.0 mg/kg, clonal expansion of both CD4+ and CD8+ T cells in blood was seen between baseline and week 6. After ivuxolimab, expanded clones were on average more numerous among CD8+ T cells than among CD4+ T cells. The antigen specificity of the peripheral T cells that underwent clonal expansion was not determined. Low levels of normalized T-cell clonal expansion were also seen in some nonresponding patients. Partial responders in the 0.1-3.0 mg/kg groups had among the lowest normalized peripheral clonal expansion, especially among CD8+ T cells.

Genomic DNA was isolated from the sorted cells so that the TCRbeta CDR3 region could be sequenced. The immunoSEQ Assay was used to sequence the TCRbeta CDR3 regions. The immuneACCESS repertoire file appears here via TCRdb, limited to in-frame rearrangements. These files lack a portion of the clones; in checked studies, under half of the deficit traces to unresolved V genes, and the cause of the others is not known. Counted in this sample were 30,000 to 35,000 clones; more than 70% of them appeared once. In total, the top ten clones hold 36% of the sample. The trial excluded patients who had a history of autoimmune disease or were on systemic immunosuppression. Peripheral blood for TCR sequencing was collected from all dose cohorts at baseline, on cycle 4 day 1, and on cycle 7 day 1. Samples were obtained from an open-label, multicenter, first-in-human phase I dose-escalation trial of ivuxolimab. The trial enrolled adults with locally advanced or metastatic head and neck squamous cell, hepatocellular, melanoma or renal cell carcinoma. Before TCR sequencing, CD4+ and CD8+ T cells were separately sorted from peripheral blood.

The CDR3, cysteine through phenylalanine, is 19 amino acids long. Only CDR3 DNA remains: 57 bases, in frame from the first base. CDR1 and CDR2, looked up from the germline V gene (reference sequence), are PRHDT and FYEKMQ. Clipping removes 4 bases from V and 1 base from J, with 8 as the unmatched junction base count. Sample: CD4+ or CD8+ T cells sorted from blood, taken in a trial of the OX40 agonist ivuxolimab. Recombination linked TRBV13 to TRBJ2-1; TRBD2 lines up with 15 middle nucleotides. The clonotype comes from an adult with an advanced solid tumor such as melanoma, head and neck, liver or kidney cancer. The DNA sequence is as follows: TGTGCCAGCAGCTACTGGGGACTAGCGGGAGGCGGGTCCTACAATGAGCAGTTCTTC. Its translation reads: CASSYWGLAGGGSYNEQFF.